This is a list of T cell receptor beta chains from one sample in a study of T cell repertoires in cytomegalovirus infection. Each CDR3 protein is one row after TCRdb ran MiXCR on the reads. The repertoire has more than 250,000 distinct CDR3 sequences, around a quarter of them found once; the top ten carry 10% to 15%. Antigens for these TCRs are unknown. Material: cultured PBMCs, obtained from culture after CMV antigen stimulation. All receptors come from a human donor in good health (CMV status not recorded). Some clones in this sample may be carry-over from other donors' samples. Both conserved end residues are part of each CDR3.

TRBJ2-5 TRBV20-1 CSALDRPREETQYF
TRBJ2-1 TRBV7-9 CASSPQRDDHYNEQFF
TRBJ2-5 TRBV20-1 CSANSGRAVETQYF
TRBJ2-5 TRBV12-5 CAIRSGRLGEQETQYF
TRBJ2-2 TRBV5-1 CATKSGLRTGELFF
TRBJ2-2 TRBV18 CASSPRIDSGTAGITGELFF
TRBJ2-3 TRBV20-1 CSASPTGTRADTQYF
TRBJ1-5 TRBV20-1 CSAARGNQPQHF
TRBJ2-1 TRBV4-1 CASSPPVGDEQFF
TRBJ1-5 TRBV27 CASSSGQGRGYNQPQHF
TRBJ1-1 TRBV19 CASSTGQGRTEAFF
TRBJ1-1 TRBV28 CASRLESNTEAFF
TRBJ2-1 TRBV27 CASSFLPLAAYNEQFF
TRBJ1-2 TRBV19 CASSTRIDSRGGNYGYTF
TRBJ2-5 TRBV11-2 CASRPGLAGRETQYF
TRBJ2-4 TRBV5-4 CASSAPPGQGGDIQYF
TRBJ2-5 TRBV5-5 CASNRVQETQYF
TRBJ1-2 TRBV12-3/TRBV12-4 CASSSPGQGEYGYTF
TRBJ2-1 TRBV6-5 CASSSRLAGGLGHNEQFF
TRBJ2-5 TRBV6-2/TRBV6-3 CASSYSPEETQYF
TRBJ2-1 TRBV6-6 CASRRSGTSSNEQFF
TRBJ2-5 TRBV20-1 CSARDLQRGYQETQYF
TRBJ1-2 TRBV7-2 CASSLEGTDRAYGYTF
TRBJ2-1 TRBV7-2 CASSLGITSPYEQFF
TRBJ2-1 TRBV7-2 CASGLAAGNEQFF
TRBJ1-2 TRBV24-1 CATSDRQGASGYTF
TRBJ2-7 TRBV28 CASTGVESHEQYF
TRBJ2-5 TRBV27 CASSSVAGLAEETQYF
TRBJ2-1 TRBV7-2 CASSLGQRRDEQFF
TRBJ1-4 TRBV6-5 CASSYSGQGAGKLFF
TRBJ1-6 TRBV10-3 CATSSASSYNSPLHF
TRBJ2-1 TRBV20-1 CSARGPSYNEQFF
TRBJ2-3 TRBV20-1 CSASPLSGRADTQYF
TRBJ1-5 TRBV6-1 CASSEDRGYQPQHF
TRBJ1-4 TRBV12-3/TRBV12-4 CASSLTGQGFEKLFF
TRBJ1-2 TRBV20-1 CSARDGSEYGYTF
TRBJ1-2 TRBV5-8 CASSTDREDGYTF
TRBJ2-5 TRBV28 CASSLAGTSKETQYF
TRBJ1-2 TRBV6-2/TRBV6-3 CASSRSPYNYGYTF
TRBJ1-5 TRBV7-2 CASSSYPNQPQHF
TRBJ2-5 TRBV7-2 CASSARPRQTQYF